This T cell receptor beta chain was found in a study of T-cell memory formation after mild COVID-19. The CDR3 loop spans 15 amino acids. CDR1 and CDR2 from the germline V gene are SGHTA and FQGNSA. V lost 2 bases and J lost 7; bases outside the gene matches: 7. Whole-study findings and limits: Second-wave clones that peaked on day 37 lacked confirmed SARS-CoV-2 specificity. The study found balanced CD4/CD8 in clones contracting day 15 to 85 and a CD4+ lean in later expanders.

5'RACE, which relied on constant-segment primers, yielded TCR alpha and TCR beta cDNA libraries carrying sample barcodes and UMIs. One entry per CDR3 protein, called by TCRdb with MiXCR from the 5' RACE reads. Of 35,000 to 50,000 distinct CDR3 sequences detected, 6% to 6.5% appear once; the ten largest clones hold around 0.84%. There are a few counts of this clonotype. No antigen is known for it. Sequenced: PBMCs or a T cell subset sorted from them (not recorded which). The clonotype was recovered from an adult who had mild COVID-19 (a few samples of this study predate the infection). Cell type and time point are not known. This chain links TRBV7-2 with TRBJ2-4, with 8 bases identical to TRBD2. The CDR3 DNA reads as TGTGCCAGCAGCTTATCGGGGGGGCGGGGGAACATTCAGTACTTC. It is translated as CASSLSGGRGNIQYF. The variable domain in full, with the rest retrieved from reference TRBV7-2 and TRBJ2-4, is GAGVSQSPSNKVTEKGKDVELRCDPISGHTALYWYRQSLGQGLEFLIYFQGNSAPDKSGLPSDRFSAERTGGSVSTLTIQRTQQEDSAVYLCASSLSGGRGNIQYFGAGTRLSVL.